Listed below are T cell receptor beta chains from one sample, sequenced in a study of blood T cell repertoires in COVID-19. The assay was immunoSEQ multiplex PCR, and TCRdb's table has in-frame clones only and misses some. The sample has approximately 72,000 clones; around nine tenths are singletons. Sequencing was performed on peripheral blood. The receptors were sampled from a woman between 55 and 75 years old with acute or convalescent COVID-19. The CDR3 runs from the conserved cysteine through the conserved F or W. The order of the fields is V gene, CDR3 length, D gene, J gene, CDR3 DNA, CDR3 protein. The D gene is left open where the match is weak.

TRBV7-8	14	TRBD1	TRBJ1-1	TGTGCCAGCAGCCCCGGGACAGCGAACACTGAAGCTTTCTTT	CASSPGTANTEAFF
TRBV11-2	15	TRBD2	TRBJ2-7	TGTGCCAGCAGCTTAGCAGCGGGGCCCGCCTACGAGCAGTACTTC	CASSLAAGPAYEQYF
TRBV7-8	15	TRBD1	TRBJ1-5	TGTGCCAGCAGCTTCGGACAGGGGGCAGGCCAGCCCCAGCATTTT	CASSFGQGAGQPQHF
TRBV7-6	13	.	TRBJ2-3	TGTGCCAGCAGCTTAGGGCCAGCGGATACGCAGTATTTT	CASSLGPADTQYF
TRBV9	16	TRBD2	TRBJ2-2	TGTGCCAGCAGCGTATTAGCGGGGGGGCCTGTCGGGGAGCTGTTTTTT	CASSVLAGGPVGELFF
TRBV3-1/TRBV3-2	13	.	TRBJ1-1	TGTGCCAGCAGCCCGGGACTGACCACTGAAGCTTTTTTT	CASSPGLTTEAFF
TRBV5-1	14	.	TRBJ1-1	TGCGCCAGCAGCTTGGGGGCCGGAAACACTGAAGCTTTCTTT	CASSLGAGNTEAFF
TRBV11-3	18	TRBD2	TRBJ2-1	TGTGCCAGCAGCTCCTATGCATCGGGGGGGCCCTCCTACAATGAGCAGTTCTTC	CASSSYASGGPSYNEQFF
TRBV9	16	.	TRBJ2-1	TGTGCCAGCAGCGTAGGTTATGGGATAGGGGACAATGAGCAGTTCTTC	CASSVGYGIGDNEQFF
TRBV5-1	16	TRBD1	TRBJ2-1	TGCGCCAGCAGGCCCACTGGGGGACAGGGGGACAATGAGCAGTTCTTC	CASRPTGGQGDNEQFF
TRBV2	14	TRBD1	TRBJ1-2	TGTGCCAGCAGCCGGGACAGGGGGAGGGTTGGCTACACCTTC	CASSRDRGRVGYTF
TRBV7-3	14	.	TRBJ1-1	TGTGCCAGCAGCTTATCTCCCGGGAACACTGAAGCTTTCTTT	CASSLSPGNTEAFF
TRBV27	12	TRBD1	TRBJ2-1	TGTGCCAGCTGGGACAGGGTCAATGAGCAGTTCTTC	CASWDRVNEQFF
TRBV5-1	15	TRBD2	TRBJ2-7	TGCGCCAGCAGCTTGTCTCGCGGGGGGGACTACGAGCAGTACTTC	CASSLSRGGDYEQYF
TRBV3-1/TRBV3-2	14	.	TRBJ1-5	TGTGCCAGCAGCCAAGCGGGGTCCAATCAGCCCCAGCATTTT	CASSQAGSNQPQHF
TRBV20-1	10	.	TRBJ2-3	TGCAGTGCTCCGGCGGGAACGCAGTATTTT	CSAPAGTQYF
TRBV5-6	15	.	TRBJ1-1	TGTGCCAGCAGCTTGGATAGGGGTAAGAACACTGAAGCTTTCTTT	CASSLDRGKNTEAFF
TRBV7-9	15	.	TRBJ2-3	TGTGCCAGCAGCCCAAAGGCTAGCGGCACAGATACGCAGTATTTT	CASSPKASGTDTQYF
TRBV9	14	.	TRBJ1-1	TGTGCCAGCAGCCAGGTCACACAGAACACTGAAGCTTTCTTT	CASSQVTQNTEAFF
TRBV5-1	13	.	TRBJ1-2	TGCGCCAGCAGCGACAGGACTAACTATGGCTACACCTTC	CASSDRTNYGYTF
TRBV6-5	15	.	TRBJ1-5	TGTGCCAGCAAGGCTGGGGGCAGAAGCAATCAGCCCCAGCATTTT	CASKAGGRSNQPQHF
TRBV7-2	13	.	TRBJ1-6	TGTGCCAGCAGCTTAGGCCGGAATTCACCCCTCCACTTT	CASSLGRNSPLHF